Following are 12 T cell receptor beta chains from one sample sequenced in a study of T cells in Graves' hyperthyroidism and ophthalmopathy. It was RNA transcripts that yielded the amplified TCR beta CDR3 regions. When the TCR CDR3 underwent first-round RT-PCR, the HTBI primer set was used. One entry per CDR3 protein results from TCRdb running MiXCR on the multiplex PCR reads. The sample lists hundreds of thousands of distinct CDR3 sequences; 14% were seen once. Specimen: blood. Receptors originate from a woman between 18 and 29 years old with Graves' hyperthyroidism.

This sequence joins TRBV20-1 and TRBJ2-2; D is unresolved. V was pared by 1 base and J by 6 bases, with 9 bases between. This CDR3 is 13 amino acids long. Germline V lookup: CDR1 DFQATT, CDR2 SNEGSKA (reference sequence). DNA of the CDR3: TGCAGTGCTAGAGCTCTAAATTCCGGGGAGCTGTTTTTT. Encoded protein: CSARALNSGELFF.

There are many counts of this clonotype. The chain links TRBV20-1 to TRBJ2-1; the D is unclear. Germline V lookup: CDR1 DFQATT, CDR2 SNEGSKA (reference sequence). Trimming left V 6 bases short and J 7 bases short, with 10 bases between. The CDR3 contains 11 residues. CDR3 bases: TGCAGTGCCTACATGAGAAATGAGCAGTTCTTC. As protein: CSAYMRNEQFF.

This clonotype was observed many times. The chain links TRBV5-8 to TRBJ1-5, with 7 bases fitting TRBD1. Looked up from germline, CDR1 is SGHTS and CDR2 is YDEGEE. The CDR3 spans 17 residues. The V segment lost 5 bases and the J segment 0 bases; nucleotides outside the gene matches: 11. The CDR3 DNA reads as TGTGCCAGCAGACCAGGACAGGTGAGGGATAGCAATCAGCCCCAGCATTTT. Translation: CASRPGQVRDSNQPQHF.

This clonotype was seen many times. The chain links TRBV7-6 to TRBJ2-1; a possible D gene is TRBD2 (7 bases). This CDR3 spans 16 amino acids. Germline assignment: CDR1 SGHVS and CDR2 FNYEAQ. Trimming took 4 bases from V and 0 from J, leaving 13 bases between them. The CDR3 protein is CASSSQGTISYNEQFF. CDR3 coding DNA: TGTGCCAGCAGCTCGCAGGGGACTATCTCCTACAATGAGCAGTTCTTC.

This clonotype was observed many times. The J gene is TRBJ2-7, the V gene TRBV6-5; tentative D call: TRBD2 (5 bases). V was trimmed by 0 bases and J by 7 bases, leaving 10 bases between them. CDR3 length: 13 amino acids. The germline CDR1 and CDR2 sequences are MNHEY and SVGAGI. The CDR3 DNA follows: TGTGCCAGCAGTTACTCGAGGTCGGGGGAGCAGTACTTC. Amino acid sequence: CASSYSRSGEQYF.

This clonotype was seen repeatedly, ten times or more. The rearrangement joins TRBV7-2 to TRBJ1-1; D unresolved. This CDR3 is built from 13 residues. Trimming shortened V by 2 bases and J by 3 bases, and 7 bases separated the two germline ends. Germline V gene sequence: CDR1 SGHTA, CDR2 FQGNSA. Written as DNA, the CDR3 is TGTGCCAGCAGCTTAATCATTTACACTGAAGCTTTCTTT. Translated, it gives CASSLIIYTEAFF.

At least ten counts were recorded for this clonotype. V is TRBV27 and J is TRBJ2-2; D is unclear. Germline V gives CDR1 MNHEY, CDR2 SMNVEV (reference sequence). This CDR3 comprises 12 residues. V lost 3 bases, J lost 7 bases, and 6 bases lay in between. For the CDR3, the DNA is TGTGCCAGCAGTTTCTCCTTCGGGGAGCTGTTTTTT. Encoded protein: CASSFSFGELFF.

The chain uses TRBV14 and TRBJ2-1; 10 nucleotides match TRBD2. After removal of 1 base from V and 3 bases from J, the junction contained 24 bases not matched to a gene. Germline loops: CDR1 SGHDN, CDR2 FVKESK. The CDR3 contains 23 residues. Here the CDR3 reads CASSQVRHWGPNLLAGLYNEQFF. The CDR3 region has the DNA TGTGCCAGCAGCCAAGTCAGGCATTGGGGACCCAACCTACTAGCGGGGCTCTACAATGAGCAGTTCTTC.

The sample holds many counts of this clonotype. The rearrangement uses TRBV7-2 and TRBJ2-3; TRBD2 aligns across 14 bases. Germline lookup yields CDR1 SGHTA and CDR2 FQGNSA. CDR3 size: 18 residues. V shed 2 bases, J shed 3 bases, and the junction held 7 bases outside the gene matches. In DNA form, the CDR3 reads TGTGCCAGCAGCTTACTCAGACTAGCGGGAGGGGCGACAGATACGCAGTATTTT. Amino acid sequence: CASSLLRLAGGATDTQYF.

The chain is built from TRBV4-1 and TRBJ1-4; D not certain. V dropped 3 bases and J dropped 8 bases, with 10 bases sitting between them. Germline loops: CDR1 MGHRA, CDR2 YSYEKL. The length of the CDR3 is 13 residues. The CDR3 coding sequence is TGCGCCAGCAGCCAGGCGATAGGGGAAAAACTGTTTTTT. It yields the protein CASSQAIGEKLFF.

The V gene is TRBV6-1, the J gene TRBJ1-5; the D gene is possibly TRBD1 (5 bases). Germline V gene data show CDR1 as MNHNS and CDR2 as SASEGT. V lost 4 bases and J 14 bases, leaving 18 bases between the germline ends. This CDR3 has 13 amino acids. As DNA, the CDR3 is TGTGCCAGCAGTGGGGGGAACGGGCTCGGAGAGCATTTT. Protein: CASSGGNGLGEHF.

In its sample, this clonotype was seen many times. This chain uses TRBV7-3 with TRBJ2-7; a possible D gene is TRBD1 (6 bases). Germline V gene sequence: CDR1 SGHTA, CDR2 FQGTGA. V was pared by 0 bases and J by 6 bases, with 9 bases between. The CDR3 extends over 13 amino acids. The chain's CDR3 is CASSLTGTTEQYF. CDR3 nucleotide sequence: TGTGCCAGCAGCTTAACGGGGACAACCGAGCAGTACTTC.